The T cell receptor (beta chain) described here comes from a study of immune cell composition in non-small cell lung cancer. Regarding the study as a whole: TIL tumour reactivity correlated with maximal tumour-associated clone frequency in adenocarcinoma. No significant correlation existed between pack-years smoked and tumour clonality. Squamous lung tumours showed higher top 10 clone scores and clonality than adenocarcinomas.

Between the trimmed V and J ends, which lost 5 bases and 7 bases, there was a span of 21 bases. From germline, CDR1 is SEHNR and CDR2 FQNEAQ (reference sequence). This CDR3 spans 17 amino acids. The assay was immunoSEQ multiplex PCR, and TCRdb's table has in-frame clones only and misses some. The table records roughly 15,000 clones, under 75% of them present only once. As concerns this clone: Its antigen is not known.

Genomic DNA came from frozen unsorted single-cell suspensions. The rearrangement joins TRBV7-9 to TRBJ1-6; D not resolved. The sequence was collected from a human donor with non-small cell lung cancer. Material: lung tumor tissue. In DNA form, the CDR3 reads TGTGCCAGCAGCCAAGTTTCTAGCCCGGCTCTCAATTCACCCCTCCACTTT. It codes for CASSQVSSPALNSPLHF. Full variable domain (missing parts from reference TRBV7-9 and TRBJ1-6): DTGVSQNPRHKITKRGQNVTFRCDPISEHNRLYWYRQTLGQGPEFLTYFQNEAQLEKSRLLSDRFSAERPKGSFSTLEIQRTEQGDSAMYLCASSQVSSPALNSPLHFGNGTRLTVT.